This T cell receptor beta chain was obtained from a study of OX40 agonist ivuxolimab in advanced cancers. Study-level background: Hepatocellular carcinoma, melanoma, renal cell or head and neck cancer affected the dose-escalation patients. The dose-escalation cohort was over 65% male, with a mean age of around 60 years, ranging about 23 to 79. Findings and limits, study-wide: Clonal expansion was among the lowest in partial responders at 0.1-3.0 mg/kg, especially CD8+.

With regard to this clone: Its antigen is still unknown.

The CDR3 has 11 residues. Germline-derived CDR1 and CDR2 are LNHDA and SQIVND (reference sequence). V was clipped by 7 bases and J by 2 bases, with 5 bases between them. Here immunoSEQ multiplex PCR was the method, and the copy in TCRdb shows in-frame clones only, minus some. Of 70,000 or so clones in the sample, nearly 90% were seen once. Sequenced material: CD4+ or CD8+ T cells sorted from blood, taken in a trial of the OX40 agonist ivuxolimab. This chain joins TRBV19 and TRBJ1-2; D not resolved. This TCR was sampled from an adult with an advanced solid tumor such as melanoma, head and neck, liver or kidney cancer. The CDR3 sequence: CASTANYGYTF. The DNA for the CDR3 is TGTGCCAGTACAGCAAACTATGGCTACACCTTC.